This T cell receptor beta chain was found in a study of beta chain features in type 1 diabetes. Sorted CD4+ subsets: naive, central memory, regulatory, stem cell-like memory (CD45RO/CCR7/CD25/CD127/CD95/CD27 panel). Sorting produced populations that all topped 98% purity. Of the isolated RNA, all was reverse transcribed, and so the sequenced material was expressed TCRB transcripts. Profiling relied on immunoSEQ multiplex PCR, and the TCRdb table lists in-frame clones only, not all of them. Among around 320,000 clones, roughly 15% were seen once, and the ten largest hold over 5%. Overall study findings and caveats: Small HLA sub-analyses could not settle whether HLA shapes TCRB rearrangement. Moderate but significant shortening of TCRB CDR3s was recorded in all four CD4+ subsets from Type 1 diabetes patients.

A note on this clone: Its antigen is not known.

CDR1 is SGHRS, CDR2 YFSETQ, per germline. This CDR3 comprises 14 residues. V dropped 1 base and J dropped 2 bases, with 9 bases sitting between them. This chain links TRBV5-1 with TRBJ2-5, with unresolved D. The TCR originated in a man aged 30 to 39 in good health. What was sequenced was central memory CD4+ T cells from blood. This CDR3 is CASSLLGFQETQYF. The CDR3 DNA reads as TGCGCCAGCAGCTTGCTAGGGTTTCAAGAGACCCAGTACTTC.